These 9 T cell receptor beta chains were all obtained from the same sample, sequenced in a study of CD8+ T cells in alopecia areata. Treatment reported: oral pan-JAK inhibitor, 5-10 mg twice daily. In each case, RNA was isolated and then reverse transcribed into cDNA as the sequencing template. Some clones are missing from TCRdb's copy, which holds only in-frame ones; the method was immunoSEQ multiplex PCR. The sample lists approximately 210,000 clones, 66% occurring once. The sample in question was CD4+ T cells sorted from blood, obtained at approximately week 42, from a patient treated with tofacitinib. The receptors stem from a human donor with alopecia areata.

CDR3 DNA sequence: TGTGCCAGCAGCAGAACTCCAATGACTAGCGGGGGGGCGGGCACAGATACGCAGTATTTT. It specifies CASSRTPMTSGGAGTDTQYF. The rearrangement links TRBV7-6 to TRBJ2-3, with TRBD2 matching over 14 bases. The CDR3 has 20 amino acids. The ends lost 5 bases at V and 1 base at J; junction bases unmatched: 14. The germline gives CDR1 SGHVS, CDR2 FNYEAQ.

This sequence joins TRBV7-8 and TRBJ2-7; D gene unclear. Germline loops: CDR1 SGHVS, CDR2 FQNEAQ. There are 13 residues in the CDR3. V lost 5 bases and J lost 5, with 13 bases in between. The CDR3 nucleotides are TGTGCCAGCAGCCCCGCCCAGATACACGAGCAGTACTTC. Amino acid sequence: CASSPAQIHEQYF.

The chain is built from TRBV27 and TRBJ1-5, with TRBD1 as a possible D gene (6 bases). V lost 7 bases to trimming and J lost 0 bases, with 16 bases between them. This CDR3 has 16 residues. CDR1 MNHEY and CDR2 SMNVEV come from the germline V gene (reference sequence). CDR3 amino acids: CASTRTDLYSNQPQHF. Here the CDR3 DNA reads TGTGCCAGCACTCGGACAGACCTTTATAGCAATCAGCCCCAGCATTTT.

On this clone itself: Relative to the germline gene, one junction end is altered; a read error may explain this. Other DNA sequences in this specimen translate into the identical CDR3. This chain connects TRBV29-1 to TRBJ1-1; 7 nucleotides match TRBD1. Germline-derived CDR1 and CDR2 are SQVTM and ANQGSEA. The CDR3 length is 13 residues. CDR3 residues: CSAATGRGTEAFF. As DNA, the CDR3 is TGCAGCGCCGCGACAGGGAGAGGAACTGAGGCTTTCTTT.

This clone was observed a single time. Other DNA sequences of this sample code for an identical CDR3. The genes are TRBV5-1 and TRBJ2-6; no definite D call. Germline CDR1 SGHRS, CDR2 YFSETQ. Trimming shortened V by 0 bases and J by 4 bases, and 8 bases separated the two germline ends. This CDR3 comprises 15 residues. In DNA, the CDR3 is TGCGCCAGCAGCTTGGAGGGATCCGGGGCCAACGTCCTGACTTTC. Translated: CASSLEGSGANVLTF.

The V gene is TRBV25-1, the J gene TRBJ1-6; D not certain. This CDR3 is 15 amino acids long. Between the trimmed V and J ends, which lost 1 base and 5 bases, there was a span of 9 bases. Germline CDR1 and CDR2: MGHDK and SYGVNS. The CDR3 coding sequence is TGTGCCAGCAGTGAATCGGGGTGGGATAATTCACCCCTCCACTTT. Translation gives CASSESGWDNSPLHF.

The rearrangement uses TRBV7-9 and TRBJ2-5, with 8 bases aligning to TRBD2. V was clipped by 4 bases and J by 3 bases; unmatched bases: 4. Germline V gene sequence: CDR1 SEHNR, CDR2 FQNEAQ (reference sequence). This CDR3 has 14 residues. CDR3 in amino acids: CASSSRGGEETQYF. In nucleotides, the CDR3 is TGTGCCAGCAGCTCACGGGGGGGAGAAGAGACCCAGTACTTC.

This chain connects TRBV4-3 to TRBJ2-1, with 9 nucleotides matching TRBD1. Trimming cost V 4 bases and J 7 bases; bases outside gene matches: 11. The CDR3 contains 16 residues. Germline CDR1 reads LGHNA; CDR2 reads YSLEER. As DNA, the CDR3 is TGCGCCAGCAGCCCCGGACAGGGGATGGGGTGGAATGAGCAGTTCTTC. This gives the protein CASSPGQGMGWNEQFF.

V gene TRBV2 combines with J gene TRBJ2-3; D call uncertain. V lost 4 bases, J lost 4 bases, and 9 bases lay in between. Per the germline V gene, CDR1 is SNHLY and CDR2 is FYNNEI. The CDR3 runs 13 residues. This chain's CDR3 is CASSARGADTQYF. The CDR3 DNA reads TGTGCCAGCAGTGCGCGAGGTGCAGATACGCAGTATTTT.